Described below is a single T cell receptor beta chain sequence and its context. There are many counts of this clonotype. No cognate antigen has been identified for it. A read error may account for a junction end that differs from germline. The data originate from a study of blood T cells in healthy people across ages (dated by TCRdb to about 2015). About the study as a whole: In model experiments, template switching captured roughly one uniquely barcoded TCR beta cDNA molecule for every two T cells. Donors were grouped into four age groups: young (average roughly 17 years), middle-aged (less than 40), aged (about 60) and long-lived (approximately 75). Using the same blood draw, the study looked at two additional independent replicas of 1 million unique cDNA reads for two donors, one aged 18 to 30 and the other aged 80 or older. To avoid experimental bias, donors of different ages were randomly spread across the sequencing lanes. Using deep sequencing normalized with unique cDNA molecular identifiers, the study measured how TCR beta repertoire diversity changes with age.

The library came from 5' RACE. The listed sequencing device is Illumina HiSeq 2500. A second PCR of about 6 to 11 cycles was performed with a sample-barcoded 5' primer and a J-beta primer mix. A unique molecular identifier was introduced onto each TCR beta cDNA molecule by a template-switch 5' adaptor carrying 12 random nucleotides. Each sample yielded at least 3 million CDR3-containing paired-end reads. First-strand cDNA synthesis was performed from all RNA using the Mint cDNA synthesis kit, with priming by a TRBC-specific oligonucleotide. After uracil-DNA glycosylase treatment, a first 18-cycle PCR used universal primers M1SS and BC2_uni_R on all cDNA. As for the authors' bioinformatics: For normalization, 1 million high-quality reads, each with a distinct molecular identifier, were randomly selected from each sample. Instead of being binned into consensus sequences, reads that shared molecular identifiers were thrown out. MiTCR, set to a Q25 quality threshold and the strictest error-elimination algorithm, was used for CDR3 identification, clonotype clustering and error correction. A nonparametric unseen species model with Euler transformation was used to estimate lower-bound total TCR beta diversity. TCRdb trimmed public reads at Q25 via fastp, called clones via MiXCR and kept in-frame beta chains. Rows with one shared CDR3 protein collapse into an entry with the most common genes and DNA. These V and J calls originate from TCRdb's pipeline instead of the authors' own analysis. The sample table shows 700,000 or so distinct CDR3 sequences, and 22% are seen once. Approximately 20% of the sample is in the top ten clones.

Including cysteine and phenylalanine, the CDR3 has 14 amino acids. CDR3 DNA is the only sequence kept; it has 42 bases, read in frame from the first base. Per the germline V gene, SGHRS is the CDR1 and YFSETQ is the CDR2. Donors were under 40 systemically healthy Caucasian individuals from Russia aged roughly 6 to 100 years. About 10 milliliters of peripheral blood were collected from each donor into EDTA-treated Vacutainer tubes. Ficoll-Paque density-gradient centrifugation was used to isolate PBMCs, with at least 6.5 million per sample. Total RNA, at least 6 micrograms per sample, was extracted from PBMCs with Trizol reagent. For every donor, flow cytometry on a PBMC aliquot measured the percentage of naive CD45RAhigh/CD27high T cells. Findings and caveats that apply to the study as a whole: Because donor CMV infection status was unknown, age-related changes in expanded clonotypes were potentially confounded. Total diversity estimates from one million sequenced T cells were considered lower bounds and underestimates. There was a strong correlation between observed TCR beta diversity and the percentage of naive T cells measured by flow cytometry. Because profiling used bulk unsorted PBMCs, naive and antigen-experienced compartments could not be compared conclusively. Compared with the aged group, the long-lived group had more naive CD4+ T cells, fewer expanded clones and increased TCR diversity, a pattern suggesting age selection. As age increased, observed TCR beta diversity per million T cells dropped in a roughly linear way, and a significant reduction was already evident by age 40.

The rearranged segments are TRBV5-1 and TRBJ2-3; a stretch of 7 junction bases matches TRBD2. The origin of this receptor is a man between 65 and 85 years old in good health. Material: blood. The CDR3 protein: CASSFGLVTDTQYF. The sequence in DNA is TGTGCCAGCAGCTTCGGACTAGTCACAGATACGCAGTATTTT.